These T cell receptor beta chains were read from a single sample in a study of blood T cell repertoires in COVID-19. Method: immunoSEQ multiplex PCR; TCRdb's copy keeps in-frame clones and lacks some. The sample lists about 260,000 clones; approximately 88% were seen once. Input material: PBMCs or T cells enriched from blood (not recorded which). The receptors were sampled from a middle-aged woman with acute COVID-19. Both conserved end residues are part of each CDR3. D genes are given only for firm matches. Size values are once, few and many counts, or a class for expanded clones, and some rows have none.

>TRBV7-9|-|TRBD1|TRBJ1-2
CASSLPRTGAHYGYTF
TGTGCCAGCAGCTTACCCCGAACAGGGGCTCACTATGGCTACACCTTC
>TRBV7-9|-|TRBD2|TRBJ2-1
CASSSPALLAGGQFF
TGTGCCAGCAGCTCCCCGGCATTATTAGCGGGAGGCCAGTTCTTC
>TRBV7-2|-|-|TRBJ2-1
CASSYPRLEDNEQFF
TGTGCCAGCAGCTACCCCCGACTAGAAGACAATGAGCAGTTCTTC
>TRBV29-1|-|TRBD1|TRBJ1-5
CSVRDSDQPQHF
TGCAGCGTTCGGGACAGCGATCAGCCCCAGCATTTT
>TRBV2|-|-|TRBJ1-6
CASSDSGDHSPLHF
TGTGCCAGCAGTGATTCAGGGGATCACTCACCCCTCCACTTT
>TRBV10-3|few|TRBD1|TRBJ1-2
CAISEGQGAYGYTF
TGTGCCATCAGTGAAGGACAGGGGGCCTATGGCTACACCTTC
>TRBV4-1|once|-|TRBJ2-3
CASSQEGRDTQYF
TGCGCCAGCAGCCAAGAGGGGCGGGATACGCAGTATTTT
>TRBV7-6|-|TRBD2|TRBJ2-1
CASIMGAGGGSYNEQFF
TGTGCCAGCATCATGGGGGCGGGAGGAGGCTCCTACAATGAGCAGTTCTTC
>TRBV9|-|TRBD1|TRBJ2-1
CASSLRAGGSYNEQFF
TGTGCCAGCAGCCTCAGGGCAGGGGGCTCCTACAATGAGCAGTTCTTC
>TRBV5-1|-|-|TRBJ2-1
CASSTAPGNEQFF
TGCGCCAGCAGTACTGCCCCGGGCAATGAGCAGTTCTTC
>TRBV19|once|-|TRBJ2-1
CASSMRDEQFF
TGTGCCAGTAGTATGAGAGATGAGCAGTTCTTC
>TRBV10-3|-|-|TRBJ1-5
CAISVQLGGQPQHF
TGTGCCATCAGTGTTCAATTAGGGGGTCAGCCCCAGCATTTT
>TRBV5-4|-|TRBD2|TRBJ2-7
CASSYGLDSYEQYF
TGTGCCAGCAGCTACGGACTAGACTCCTACGAGCAGTACTTC
>TRBV11-3|few|-|TRBJ1-3
CASSFRNTIYF
TGTGCCAGCAGCTTTAGAAACACCATATATTTT
>TRBV9|-|-|TRBJ2-1
CASSVDSTTQFF
TGTGCCAGCAGCGTAGACAGCACCACGCAGTTCTTC
>TRBV27|-|-|TRBJ1-4
CASSHVGQSVATNEKLFF
TGTGCCAGCAGTCATGTGGGGCAGTCGGTAGCAACTAATGAAAAACTGTTTTTT
>TRBV3-1/TRBV3-2|-|-|TRBJ2-3
CASSNRVADTQYF
TGTGCCAGCAGCAACAGGGTGGCAGATACGCAGTATTTT
>TRBV2|few|TRBD1|TRBJ2-5
CASSVIRGSQETQYF
TGTGCCAGCAGTGTGATCAGGGGGTCCCAAGAGACCCAGTACTTC
>TRBV28|-|-|TRBJ1-2
CASSFLNGQSYGYTF
TGTGCCAGCAGTTTCCTCAACGGACAGAGCTATGGCTACACCTTC
>TRBV5-1|-|-|TRBJ2-6
CASSSQVPGSGANVLTF
TGCGCCAGCAGCAGTCAGGTTCCCGGCTCTGGGGCCAACGTCCTGACTTTC
>TRBV28|-|TRBD1|TRBJ1-1
CASRLTGGTEAFF
TGTGCCAGCAGACTTACAGGGGGCACTGAAGCTTTCTTT
>TRBV18|-|-|TRBJ2-2
CASSLVGLWSTGELFF
TGTGCCAGCTCTTTAGTAGGCCTTTGGAGCACCGGGGAGCTGTTTTTT
>TRBV29-1|-|TRBD1|TRBJ2-5
CSVPGTGTPGETQYF
TGCAGCGTGCCCGGGACAGGGACCCCCGGGGAGACCCAGTACTTC
>TRBV19|-|-|TRBJ1-5
CASSVFWGGGQPQHF
TGTGCCAGTAGTGTCTTTTGGGGGGGCGGTCAGCCCCAGCATTTT
>TRBV7-2|few|-|TRBJ1-5
CASSFSSRGPQHF
TGTGCCAGCAGCTTCAGTTCTCGCGGGCCCCAGCATTTT
>TRBV24-1|-|TRBD1|TRBJ1-2
CATSDSSGTGHGYTF
TGTGCCACCAGTGATTCCTCCGGGACAGGGCATGGCTACACCTTC